This TCR beta chain emerged from a study of T cells in Graves' hyperthyroidism and ophthalmopathy (dated by TCRdb to between 2019 and 2020). In the study overall: Peripheral blood was collected at initial diagnosis, before any treatment. The paper reports TCR Vbeta CDR3 sequencing of fewer than 150 peripheral blood samples: some 44 ophthalmopathy, around 80 hyperthyroidism and around 17 progressor patients. For training and testing, the roughly 97 patients in the discovery cohort were randomly divided in a 7:3 ratio. Following sampling, methimazole starting at 30 mg daily was given to hyperthyroidism patients, and high-dose intravenous methylprednisolone was given to ophthalmopathy patients. TCR V-J signatures able to tell the groups apart were searched for in a discovery cohort of some 97 patients, of whom more than 40 had Graves' ophthalmopathy and more than 55 had stable Graves' hyperthyroidism. Thyroid tissue and blood T-cell repertoires from about six Graves' hyperthyroidism patients were also compared in the study. Whether ophthalmopathy could be predicted prospectively was tested in an independent validation cohort made up of under 20 hyperthyroidism patients plus 17 patients who later progressed to ophthalmopathy. Summary of the overall study and its limitations: No statistical method was used to fix the sample size in advance, and group allocation was not hidden from the investigators. A 13 V-J signature model separated ophthalmopathy from stable hyperthyroidism, with around 88% sensitivity and 81.08% specificity in cross-validation and 80%/75% in testing. In validation, the model predicted progression to ophthalmopathy with over 60% sensitivity and roughly 75% specificity, a median of approximately 6.5 months before onset. Most expanded thyroid clonotypes (frequency above 0.001) were also detected in blood, suggesting blood repertoires may reflect thyroid immune responses.

Ophthalmopathy patients had moderately to severely active disease, Clinical Activity Score of at least 3, NOSPECS grade of at least 4, and duration under 3 months. Exclusion was applied to patients with uncontrolled infections, other autoimmune diseases, pregnancy or lactation. Diagnoses were established on the basis of clinical symptoms, serum thyroxine and TRAb, thyroid ultrasound, and orbital computed tomography. Ficoll-Paque density gradient centrifugation was used to isolate PBMCs from under 11 ml of fresh peripheral blood. Total RNA was extracted using Trizol reagent, and RNA quality was assessed on an Agilent 2100 Bioanalyzer. TCR beta CDR3 regions were amplified from RNA transcripts. The TCR CDR3 was subjected to a first round of RT-PCR using the HTBI primer set and the Qiagen OneStep RT-PCR kit. Libraries were constructed in a second round of multiplex PCR, after which size selection and purification were carried out. Libraries were sequenced paired-end with 100 bp reads on an Illumina HiSeq2000. The authors' pipeline ran thus. SOAPnuke was used to process the raw data, removing reads that contained adapters or uncalled bases, had a mean Phred below 15, or lacked an exact match to the constant primer or identifier. COPE v1.2.5 was used to merge the high-quality paired reads, and each unique nucleotide sequence was defined as a clonotype. MiTCR v1.1 was used to align clonotypes to the IMGT TRBV, TRBD and TRBJ reference segments. The analysis was restricted to V-J combinations with a frequency above 0.0001, which together covered about 99% of the repertoires. A TCS score was defined as the ratio of F50 (clonal expansion) to E x V (chaos), with BLOSUM62-based TCRdist applied between CDR3 peptides within each V-J. Welch's t-statistics and random forest reduced just over 500 V-J features to some 14, which were used in a naive Bayes classifier (R e1071). The public reads were reanalyzed by TCRdb: fastp trimming at Q25, MiXCR alignment, in-frame beta chains only. CDR3 protein sequences are deduplicated, and each keeps its most common genes and DNA. In this record, the V and J calls reflect TCRdb's handling and not the investigators' own analysis. The sample records some 340,000 distinct CDR3 sequences, roughly an eighth of which are singletons. About a third of the sample belongs to the ten largest clones.

V loses 5 bases at its end and J loses 5 bases; junction bases beyond the gene matches: 4. The CDR3 holds 15 amino acids from the cysteine to the phenylalanine. Solely the CDR3 DNA is kept, with 45 bases framed from the first base. This clonotype was counted ten times or more. Its target antigen remains unknown. Base quality data are lacking; no much larger clone is found one base away. The chain is assembled from TRBV12-3 or TRBV12-4 and TRBJ2-2; the central 11 bases match TRBD2. The receptor comes from a woman aged 40 to 49 with Graves' ophthalmopathy. Input material: blood. The CDR3 loop reads CASSKTSGTTGELFF. The DNA is TGTGCCAGCAGTAAGACTAGCGGGACAACCGGGGAGCTGTTTTTT.